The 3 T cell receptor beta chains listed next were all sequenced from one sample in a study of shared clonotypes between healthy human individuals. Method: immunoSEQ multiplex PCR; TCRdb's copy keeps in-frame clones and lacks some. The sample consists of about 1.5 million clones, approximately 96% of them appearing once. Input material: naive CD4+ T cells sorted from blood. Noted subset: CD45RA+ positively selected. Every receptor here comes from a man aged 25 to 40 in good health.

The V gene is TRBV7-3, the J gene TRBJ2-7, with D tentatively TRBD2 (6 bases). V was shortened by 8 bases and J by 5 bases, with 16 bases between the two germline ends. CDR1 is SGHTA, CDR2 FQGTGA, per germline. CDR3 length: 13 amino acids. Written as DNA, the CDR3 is TGTGCCAGCCGCGGGACTGAGGTACACGAGCAGTACTTC. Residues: CASRGTEVHEQYF.

CDR3 sequence (DNA): TGTGCCAGCAGTCGCGACCAGAAAGACAGGGTCAATCAGCCCCAGCATTTT. It is translated as CASSRDQKDRVNQPQHF. The chain is built from TRBV28 and TRBJ1-5, with TRBD1 matching 7 bases. V lost 5 bases, J lost 3 bases, and 13 bases stayed unmatched. The CDR3 is 17 residues long. Germline CDR1 is MDHEN and CDR2 is SYDVKM.

CDR3 nucleotide sequence: TGTGCCAGCAGTTACCGGGACTTAACAGATACGCAGTATTTT. Translation: CASSYRDLTDTQYF. The V call is TRBV6-5, the J call TRBJ2-3; perhaps TRBD2 as D (6 bases). In germline, CDR1 is MNHEY, CDR2 SVGAGI. The germline V and J ends were trimmed by 2 bases and 3 bases, with 9 bases remaining between them. The CDR3 loop spans 14 amino acids.